Below, one T cell receptor (beta chain) is given with its context. The authors' processing: Reference gene primers were amplified, and this amplification served to estimate nucleated cell counts. Measured with immunoSEQ multiplex PCR; TCRdb has only the in-frame clones, and not every one. For V, J and clone size, that table is used; D and trimming come from the DNA. The sample carries about 98,000 clones, about 86% recorded once. This CDR3 is 16 amino acids long. Germline V lookup: CDR1 SGHTA, CDR2 FQGNSA. Between the trimmed V and J ends, which lost 4 bases and 1 base, there was a span of 16 bases. These data come from a study of blood T cell repertoires in COVID-19.

The clonotype was recovered from a man aged 55 to 70 with acute or convalescent COVID-19. Sequencing used peripheral blood. V gene TRBV7-2 combines with J gene TRBJ2-5; D possibly corresponds to TRBD2 (6 bases). CDR3 nucleotide sequence: TGTGCCAGCAGCTCCTGGGGTAGCGGACTCCAAGAGACCCAGTACTTC. It codes for CASSSWGSGLQETQYF.